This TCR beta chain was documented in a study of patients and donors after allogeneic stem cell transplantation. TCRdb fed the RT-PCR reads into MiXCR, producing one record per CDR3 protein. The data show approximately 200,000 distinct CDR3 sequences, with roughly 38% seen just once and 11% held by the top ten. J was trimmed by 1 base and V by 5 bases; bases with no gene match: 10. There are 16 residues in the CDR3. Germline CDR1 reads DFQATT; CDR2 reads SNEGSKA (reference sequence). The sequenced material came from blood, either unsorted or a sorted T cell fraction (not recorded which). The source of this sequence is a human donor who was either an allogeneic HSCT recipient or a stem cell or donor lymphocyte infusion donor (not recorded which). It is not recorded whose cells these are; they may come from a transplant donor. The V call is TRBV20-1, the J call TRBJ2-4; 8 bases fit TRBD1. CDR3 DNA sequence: TGCAGTGCTGACAGGGGATGGGCTGGGGCCAAAAACATTCAGTACTTC. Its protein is CSADRGWAGAKNIQYF.